This T cell receptor beta chain was identified in a study of patients and donors after allogeneic stem cell transplantation. MiXCR, applied by TCRdb to the RT-PCR reads, yields one record per CDR3 protein. The sample records around 10,000 distinct CDR3 sequences, 22% being singletons. Per germline, CDR1 LGHNT and CDR2 FRNRAP. This CDR3 spans 15 amino acids. The V end was cut by 3 bases, the J end by 0 bases, with 11 bases between. The material sequenced was blood, either unsorted or a sorted T cell fraction (not recorded which). This sequence originates from a human donor who was either an allogeneic HSCT recipient or a stem cell or donor lymphocyte infusion donor (not recorded which). It is not recorded whose cells these are; they may come from a transplant donor. The chain employs TRBV12-5 and TRBJ1-2; tentative D call: TRBD1 (6 bases). CDR3 in DNA: TGTGCTAGTGGTTTATCAGGGGACTCTAACTATGGCTACACCTTC. Residues: CASGLSGDSNYGYTF.